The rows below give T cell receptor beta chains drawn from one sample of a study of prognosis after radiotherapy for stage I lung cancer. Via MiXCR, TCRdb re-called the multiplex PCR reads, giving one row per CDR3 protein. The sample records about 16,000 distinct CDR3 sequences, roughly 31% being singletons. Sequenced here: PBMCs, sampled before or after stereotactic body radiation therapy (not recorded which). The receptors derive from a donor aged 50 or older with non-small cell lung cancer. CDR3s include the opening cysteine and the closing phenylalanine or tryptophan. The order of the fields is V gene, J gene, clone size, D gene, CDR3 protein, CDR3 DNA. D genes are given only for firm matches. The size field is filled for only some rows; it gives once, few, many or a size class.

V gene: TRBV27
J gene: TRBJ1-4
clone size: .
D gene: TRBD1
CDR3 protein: CAPQTGTNEKLFF
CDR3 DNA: TGTGCACCACAGACAGGGACTAATGAAAAACTGTTTTTT

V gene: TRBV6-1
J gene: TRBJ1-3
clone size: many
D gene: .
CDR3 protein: CASSRVRPDSGNTIYF
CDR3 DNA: TGTGCCAGCAGCCGCGTCAGGCCGGACTCTGGAAACACCATATATTTT

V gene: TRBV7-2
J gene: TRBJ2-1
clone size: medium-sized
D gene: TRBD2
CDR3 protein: CASNPGPAGNNEQFF
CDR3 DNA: TGTGCCAGCAACCCAGGCCCAGCGGGAAACAATGAGCAGTTCTTC

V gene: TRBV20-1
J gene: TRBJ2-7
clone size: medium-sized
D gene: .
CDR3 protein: CSASTGGEYEQYF
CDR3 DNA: TGCAGTGCTAGTACGGGGGGCGAGTACGAGCAGTACTTC

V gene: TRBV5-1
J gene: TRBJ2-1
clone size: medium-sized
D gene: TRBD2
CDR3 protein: CASSLVSSGMGEQFF
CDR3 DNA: TGCGCCAGCAGCTTGGTGTCTAGCGGGATGGGTGAGCAGTTCTTC

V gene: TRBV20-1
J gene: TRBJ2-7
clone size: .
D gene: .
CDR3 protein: CSARKPCGSVHEQYF
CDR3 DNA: TGCAGTGCTCGAAAACCCTGTGGGAGCGTCCACGAGCAGTACTTC

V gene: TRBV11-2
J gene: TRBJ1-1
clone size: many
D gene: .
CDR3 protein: CASSLEDGTEAFF
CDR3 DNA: TGTGCCAGCAGCTTAGAGGATGGCACTGAAGCTTTCTTT

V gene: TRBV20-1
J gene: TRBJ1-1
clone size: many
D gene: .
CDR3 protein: CSARDIGANTEAFF
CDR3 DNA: TGCAGTGCTAGAGATATCGGGGCCAACACTGAAGCTTTCTTT

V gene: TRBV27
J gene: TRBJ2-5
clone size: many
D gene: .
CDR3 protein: CASSLSGRVKTQYF
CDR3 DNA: TGTGCCAGCAGTTTATCGGGCAGGGTGAAGACCCAGTACTTC

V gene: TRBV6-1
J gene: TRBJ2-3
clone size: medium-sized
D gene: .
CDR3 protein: CASSPGLQRPDTQYF
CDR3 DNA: TGTGCCAGCAGTCCCGGGTTGCAGCGCCCAGATACGCAGTATTTT

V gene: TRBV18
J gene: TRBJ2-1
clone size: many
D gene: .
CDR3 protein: CASSLSLENEQFF
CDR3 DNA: TGTGCCAGCTCACTCTCCTTGGAAAATGAGCAGTTCTTC

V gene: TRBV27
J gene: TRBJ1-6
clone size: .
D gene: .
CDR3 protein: CASSTGRYNSPLHF
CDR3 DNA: TGTGCCAGCAGCACTGGACGTTATAATTCACCCCTCCACTTT

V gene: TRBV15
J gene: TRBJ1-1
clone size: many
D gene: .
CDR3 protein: CATSRDLGTQNTEAFF
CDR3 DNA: TGTGCCACCAGCAGAGATCTGGGGACACAGAACACTGAAGCTTTCTTT

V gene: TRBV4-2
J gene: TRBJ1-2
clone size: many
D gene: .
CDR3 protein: CASSYQGANYGYTF
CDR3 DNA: TGTGCCAGCAGCTATCAAGGAGCTAACTATGGCTACACCTTC

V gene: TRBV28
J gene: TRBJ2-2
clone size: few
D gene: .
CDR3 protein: CANSFERGGAGELFF
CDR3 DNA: TGTGCCAACAGTTTTGAGAGAGGAGGCGCCGGGGAGCTGTTTTTT

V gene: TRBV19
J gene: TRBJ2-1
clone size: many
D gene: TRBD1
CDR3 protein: CASSRDRGGNEQFF
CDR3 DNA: TGTGCCAGTAGTAGGGACAGGGGCGGCAATGAGCAGTTCTTC

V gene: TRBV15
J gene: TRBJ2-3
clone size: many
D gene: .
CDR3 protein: CATSPYTDTQYF
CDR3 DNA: TGTGCCACCAGCCCATACACAGATACGCAGTATTTT

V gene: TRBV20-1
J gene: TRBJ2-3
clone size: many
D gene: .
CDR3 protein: CSAPTGGNTDTQYF
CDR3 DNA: TGCAGTGCGCCTACCGGAGGGAACACAGATACGCAGTATTTT

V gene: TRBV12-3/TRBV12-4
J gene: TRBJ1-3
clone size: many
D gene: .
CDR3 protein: CASSNLGASGNTIYF
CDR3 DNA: TGTGCCAGCAGCAACTTGGGCGCTTCAGGAAACACCATATATTTT

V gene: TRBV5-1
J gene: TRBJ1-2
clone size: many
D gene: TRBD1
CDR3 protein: CASSFRTGLSGYGYTF
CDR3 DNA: TGCGCCAGCAGCTTCCGGACAGGGCTGTCCGGCTATGGCTACACCTTC

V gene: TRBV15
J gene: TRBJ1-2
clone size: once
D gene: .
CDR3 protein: CATSRESGHGYTF
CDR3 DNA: TGTGCCACCAGCAGAGAAAGTGGTCACGGCTACACCTTC

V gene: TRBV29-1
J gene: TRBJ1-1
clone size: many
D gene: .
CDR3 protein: CSATTGLNTEAFF
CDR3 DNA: TGCAGCGCTACAACGGGATTGAACACTGAAGCTTTCTTT

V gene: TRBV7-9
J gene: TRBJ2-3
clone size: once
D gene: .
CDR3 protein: CASSRGLGGGKQDTQYF
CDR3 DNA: TGTGCCAGCAGCCGCGGACTAGGGGGAGGAAAACAAGATACGCAGTATTTT

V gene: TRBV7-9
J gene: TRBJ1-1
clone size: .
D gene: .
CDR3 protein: CASSFLGDTEAFF
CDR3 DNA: TGTGCCAGCAGCTTCCTTGGGGACACTGAAGCTTTCTTT

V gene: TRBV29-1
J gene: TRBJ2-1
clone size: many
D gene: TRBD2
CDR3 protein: CSVGAFRGSPFF
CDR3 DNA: TGCAGCGTTGGGGCTTTTCGCGGGAGCCCGTTCTTC

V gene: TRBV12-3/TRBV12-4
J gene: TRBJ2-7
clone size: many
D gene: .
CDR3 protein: CASAGSSYEQYF
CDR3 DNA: TGTGCCAGCGCAGGCAGCTCCTACGAGCAGTACTTC

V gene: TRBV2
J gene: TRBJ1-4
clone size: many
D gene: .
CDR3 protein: CASRKPGTNEKLFF
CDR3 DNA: TGTGCCAGCAGAAAACCGGGTACTAATGAAAAACTGTTTTTT

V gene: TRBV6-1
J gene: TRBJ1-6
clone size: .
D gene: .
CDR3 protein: CASSRGRSYYNSPLHF
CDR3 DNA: TGTGCCAGCAGCCGAGGCCGGAGCTACTATAATTCACCCCTCCACTTC

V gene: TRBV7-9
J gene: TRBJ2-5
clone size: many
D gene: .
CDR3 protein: CASSLGGTLETQYF
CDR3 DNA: TGTGCCAGCAGCTTAGGAGGGACATTAGAGACCCAGTACTTC

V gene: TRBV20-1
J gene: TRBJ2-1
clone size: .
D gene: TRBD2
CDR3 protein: CSAIYGTSSDNEQFF
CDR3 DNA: TGCAGTGCTATATATGGGACTAGCAGTGACAATGAGCAGTTCTTC

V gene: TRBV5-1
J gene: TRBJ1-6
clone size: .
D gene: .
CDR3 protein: CASSASYNSPLHF
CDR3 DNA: TGCGCCAGCAGTGCAAGCTACAATTCACCCCTCCACTTT

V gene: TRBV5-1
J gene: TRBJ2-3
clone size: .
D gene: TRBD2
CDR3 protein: CASSLGVAGLAGVFLSRTDTQYF
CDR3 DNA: TGCGCCAGCAGCTTGGGGGTAGCGGGGCTAGCGGGAGTATTTTTATCACGGACAGATACGCAGTATTTT

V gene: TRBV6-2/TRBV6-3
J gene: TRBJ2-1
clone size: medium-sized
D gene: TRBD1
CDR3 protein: CASSLGQDYNEQFF
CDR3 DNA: TGTGCCAGCAGTTTAGGACAGGACTACAATGAGCAGTTCTTC

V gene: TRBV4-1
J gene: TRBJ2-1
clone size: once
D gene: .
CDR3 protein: CASSPDARTNEQFF
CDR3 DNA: TGCGCCAGCAGCCCCGACGCAAGGACTAATGAGCAGTTCTTC

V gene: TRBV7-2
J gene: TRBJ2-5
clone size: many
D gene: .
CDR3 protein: CASSPGSGAGEETQYF
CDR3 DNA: TGTGCCAGCAGCCCCGGTTCTGGGGCTGGGGAAGAGACCCAGTACTTC

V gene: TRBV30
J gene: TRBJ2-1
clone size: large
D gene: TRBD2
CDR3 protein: CAWSLLAGVEYNEQFF
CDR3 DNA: TGTGCCTGGAGCCTACTAGCGGGAGTGGAGTACAATGAGCAGTTCTTC

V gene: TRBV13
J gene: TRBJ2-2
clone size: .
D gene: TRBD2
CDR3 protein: CASSQRDWPTGELFF
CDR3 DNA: TGTGCCAGCAGCCAGCGGGACTGGCCCACCGGAGAGCTGTTTTTT

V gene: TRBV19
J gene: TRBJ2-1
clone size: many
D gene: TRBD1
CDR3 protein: CASSPTGSSYNEQFF
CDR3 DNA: TGTGCCAGTAGCCCGACAGGGAGCTCCTACAATGAGCAGTTCTTC

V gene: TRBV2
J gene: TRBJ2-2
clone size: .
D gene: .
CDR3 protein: CASPTASNTGELFF
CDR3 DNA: TGTGCCAGCCCGACAGCCTCGAACACCGGGGAGCTGTTTTTT

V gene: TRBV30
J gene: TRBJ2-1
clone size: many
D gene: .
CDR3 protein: CAWSKNWRNEQFF
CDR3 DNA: TGTGCCTGGAGTAAAAATTGGAGAAATGAGCAGTTCTTC

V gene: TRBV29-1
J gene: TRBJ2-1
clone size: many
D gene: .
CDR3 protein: CSVLELRGRNEQFF
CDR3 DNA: TGCAGCGTTTTAGAACTGAGAGGCCGTAATGAGCAGTTCTTC

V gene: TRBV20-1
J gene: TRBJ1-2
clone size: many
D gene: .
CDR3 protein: CSATGTSNYGYTF
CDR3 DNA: TGCAGTGCAACAGGGACGTCCAATTATGGCTACACCTTC

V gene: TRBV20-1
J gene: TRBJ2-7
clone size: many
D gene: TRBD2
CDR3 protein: CSARGLAGSGEQYF
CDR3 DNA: TGCAGTGCTAGGGGCCTAGCGGGGAGTGGGGAGCAGTACTTC

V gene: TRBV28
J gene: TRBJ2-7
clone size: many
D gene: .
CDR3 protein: CASSSSGENSYEQYF
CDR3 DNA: TGTGCCAGCAGTTCGTCAGGGGAGAACTCCTACGAGCAGTACTTC

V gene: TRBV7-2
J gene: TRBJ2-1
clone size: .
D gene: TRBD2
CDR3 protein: CASSLVPLAGTNEQFF
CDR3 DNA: TGTGCCAGCAGCTTAGTCCCCCTAGCGGGAACCAATGAGCAGTTCTTC

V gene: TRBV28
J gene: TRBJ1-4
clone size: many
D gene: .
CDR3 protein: CASSSGISTNEKLFF
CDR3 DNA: TGTGCCAGCAGTTCAGGGATATCAACTAATGAAAAACTGTTTTTT

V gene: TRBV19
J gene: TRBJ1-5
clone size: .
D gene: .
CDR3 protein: CGKDPKRSNKPQHF
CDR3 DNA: TGTGGCAAAGATCCGAAAAGAAGCAATAAGCCCCAGCATTTT

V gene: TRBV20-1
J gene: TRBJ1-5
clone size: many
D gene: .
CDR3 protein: CSAAFLQPQHF
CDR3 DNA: TGCAGTGCGGCTTTTCTCCAGCCCCAGCATTTT

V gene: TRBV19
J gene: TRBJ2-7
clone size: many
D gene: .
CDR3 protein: CASSIARGTLYEQYF
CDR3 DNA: TGTGCCAGTAGTATAGCAAGAGGGACCCTCTACGAGCAGTACTTC